The present T cell receptor (beta chain) was sequenced within a study of T cell responses to AZD1222 COVID-19 vaccine. TCRdb's table, derived via immunoSEQ multiplex PCR, lists solely in-frame clones and lacks some. The profile covers some 96,000 clones, with less than 85% appearing a single time and approximately 15% taken by the ten largest. There are a few counts of this clone. As yet, its antigen is unknown. Analyses pooled second doses at about 4 or about 12 weeks. Germline V gene lookup returns CDR1 SEHNR and CDR2 FQNEAQ (reference sequence). Trimming removed 0 bases from V and 13 bases from J, with 7 bases in between. The CDR3 runs to 12 residues. Findings of the study overall: Regions 160-218 and 743-854 held dominance among vaccine-associated CD4 TCRs, which spanned spike. At baseline, just a handful of AZD1222 recipients tested seropositive. Clonal diversity was possibly underestimated, and white British individuals and females predominated among donors.

J is TRBJ1-6 and V is TRBV7-9; D is undetermined. The sample was peripheral blood, taken 28 days after the second AZD1222 dose. The sequence came from an adult who received the AZD1222 COVID-19 vaccine. This CDR3 is CASSLAHGPLHF. CDR3 nucleotides: TGTGCCAGCAGCTTAGCGCACGGCCCCCTCCACTTT. Supplemented by reference TRBV7-9 and TRBJ1-6, the full variable domain reads DTGVSQNPRHKITKRGQNVTFRCDPISEHNRLYWYRQTLGQGPEFLTYFQNEAQLEKSRLLSDRFSAERPKGSFSTLEIQRTEQGDSAMYLCASSLAHGPLHFGNGTRLTVT.